This T cell receptor beta chain emerged from a study of tumor and adjacent non-tumor tissue in lung cancer. The library came from three nested PCR rounds adapted from ARM-PCR protocols. TCRdb independently ran MiXCR on the multiplex PCR reads; one entry per CDR3 protein. The sample lists about 98,000 distinct CDR3 sequences; around three quarters were seen once. Trimming removed 5 bases from V and 0 bases from J, with 14 bases in between. This CDR3 is 15 amino acids long. No cell sorting was done before RNA was extracted from the tissue. Distant lung tissue was collected more than 3 cm away from the tumor edge.

J is TRBJ2-7 and V is TRBV12-3 or TRBV12-4; D is possibly TRBD2 (6 bases). This receptor was obtained from a man between 60 and 75 years old with small cell lung cancer. Material for sequencing was distant non-tumor lung tissue. The CDR3 spells CASSRLGRDSYEQYF. Written as DNA, the CDR3 is TGTGCCAGCAGTCGTCTCGGGCGGGACTCCTACGAGCAGTACTTC.